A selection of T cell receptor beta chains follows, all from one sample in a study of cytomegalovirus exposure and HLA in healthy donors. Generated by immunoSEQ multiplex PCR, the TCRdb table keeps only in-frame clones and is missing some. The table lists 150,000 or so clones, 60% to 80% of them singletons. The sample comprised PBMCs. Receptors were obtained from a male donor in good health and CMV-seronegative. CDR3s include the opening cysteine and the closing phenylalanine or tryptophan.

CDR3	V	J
CASRLAEANYGYTF	TRBV12-2	TRBJ1-2
CASSFPGQGTGELFF	TRBV4-3	TRBJ2-2
CASSELYEQYF	TRBV2	TRBJ2-7
CASSTKGVNTEAFF	TRBV7-8	TRBJ1-1
CASSLEVGGGLADTQYF	TRBV5-1	TRBJ2-3
CASSPQMDTRRHF	TRBV5-1	TRBJ1-3
CASSGRDRGNEQYF	TRBV6-1	TRBJ2-7
CASSLGQETDTQYF	TRBV6-4	TRBJ2-3
CASSRLEGFSYNEQFF	TRBV19	TRBJ2-1
CASSEGVSVAKNSQYF	TRBV6-1	TRBJ2-4
CASSLSWGSQETQYF	TRBV27	TRBJ2-5
CASPQGVPGELFF	TRBV7-9	TRBJ2-2
CASRQGAYTEAFF	TRBV7-3	TRBJ1-1
CASANKDRGLLVSFGNQPQHF	TRBV21-1	TRBJ1-5
CASSPARDRGRGSGYTF	TRBV11-2	TRBJ1-2
CASSGKDRERAGELFF	TRBV2	TRBJ2-2
CASSFWTGQGETQYF	TRBV7-9	TRBJ2-5
CASSLVRQGNGYTF	TRBV5-6	TRBJ1-2
CASSRGGTRETQYF	TRBV7-9	TRBJ2-5
CASSLFLAGGYNEQFF	TRBV11-2	TRBJ2-1
CASSTEQGTGELFF	TRBV5-1	TRBJ2-2